The present T cell receptor beta chain was sequenced within a study of patients and donors after allogeneic stem cell transplantation. Germline CDR1 reads SGHRS; CDR2 reads YFSETQ. V lost 4 bases and J lost 5; bases outside the gene matches: 9. This CDR3 is built from 14 residues. TCRdb passed the RT-PCR reads through MiXCR, listing each CDR3 protein once. The sample lists about 87,000 distinct CDR3 sequences; about 5% were seen once. This clonotype came up many times. The source material was blood, either unsorted or a sorted T cell fraction (not recorded which). The chain couples TRBV5-1 to TRBJ2-7; 7 nucleotides match TRBD1. The TCR sequence derives from a human donor who was either an allogeneic HSCT recipient or a stem cell or donor lymphocyte infusion donor (not recorded which). It is not recorded whose cells these are; they may come from a transplant donor. CDR3 coding DNA: TGCGCCAGCAGCCCATCGACAGGGACGAACGAGCAGTACTTC. Translation: CASSPSTGTNEQYF.